The 17 T cell receptor beta chains presented below share a single source sample, sequenced in a study of T cell changes during pregnancy in multiple sclerosis. The table came from immunoSEQ multiplex PCR; TCRdb's copy has only in-frame clones and leaves some out. The table records some 48,000 clones, over 90% of them present only once. Material: CD4+ T cells from peripheral blood mononuclear cells, obtained after pregnancy. The receptors were gathered from a female donor in good health, enrolled as a control in a pregnancy study.

The J gene is TRBJ2-2, the V gene TRBV28, with D uncertain. This CDR3 comprises 16 residues. Trimming took 6 bases from V and 0 from J, leaving 14 bases between them. The germline gives CDR1 MDHEN, CDR2 SYDVKM. DNA of the CDR3: TGTGCCAGCAGGTACGATCGGGTATCGAACACCGGGGAGCTGTTTTTT. Its protein product is CASRYDRVSNTGELFF.

The chain joins TRBV19 to TRBJ1-1; weak D call: TRBD1 (6 bases). The germline V gene encodes CDR1 LNHDA and CDR2 SQIVND (reference sequence). The CDR3 runs to 13 residues. The V gene lost 3 bases and the J gene lost 2 bases, with 7 bases spanning the gap. CDR3 nucleotide sequence: TGTGCCAGTAGTATGGACAGCAACACTGAAGCTTTCTTT. Its protein product is CASSMDSNTEAFF.

This chain uses TRBV28 with TRBJ2-7, with D unresolved. The length of the CDR3 is 12 residues. CDR1 is MDHEN and CDR2 is SYDVKM in the germline V gene. With 6 bases removed from V and 6 bases from J, the gap between germline ends came to 12 bases. The CDR3 nucleotides read TGTGCCAGCAGCCTCTCTGGGCTCGAGCAGTACTTC. This gives the protein CASSLSGLEQYF.

This rearrangement joins TRBV6-5 to TRBJ1-2, with a possible D match to TRBD1 (5 bases). The V end was cut by 0 bases, the J end by 7 bases, with 9 bases between. The V gene's germline CDR1 is MNHEY and CDR2 SVGAGI. The CDR3 is 13 residues long. The CDR3 DNA follows: TGTGCCAGCAGTTACTCGGGTCAGGGTGGCTACACCTTC. This encodes CASSYSGQGGYTF.

J is TRBJ2-1 and V is TRBV29-1; tentatively, D is TRBD2 (6 bases). Looked up from germline, CDR1 is SQVTM and CDR2 is ANQGSEA. The CDR3 covers 12 residues. The CDR3 sequence: CSAGLGTNEQFF. The DNA for the CDR3 is TGCAGTGCGGGGCTCGGTACGAATGAGCAGTTCTTC.

The rearrangement links TRBV5-4 to TRBJ1-1; D ambiguous. The CDR3 is 15 residues long. The germline V gene encodes CDR1 SGHNT and CDR2 YYREEE (reference sequence). Trimming took 6 bases from V and 5 from J, leaving 20 bases between them. This CDR3 reads CASNPLQAAGTEAFF. CDR3 nucleotides: TGTGCCAGCAACCCATTGCAGGCGGCGGGAACTGAAGCTTTCTTT.

The rearrangement links TRBV27 to TRBJ2-4; TRBD1 matches at 8 bases. Germline V gene sequence: CDR1 MNHEY, CDR2 SMNVEV (reference sequence). V lost 6 bases, J lost 2 bases, and 9 bases stayed unmatched. The CDR3 runs 16 residues. CDR3 in DNA: TGTGCCAGCAGCCGCGGGACAGGAGATACCAAAAACATTCAGTACTTC. Translated, it gives CASSRGTGDTKNIQYF.

The CDR3 here is CASSQVSFGDYSYEQYF. The CDR3 region has the DNA TGCGCCAGCAGCCAAGTTTCTTTCGGGGACTACTCCTACGAGCAGTACTTC. The chain employs TRBV4-1 and TRBJ2-7; 7 nucleotides line up with TRBD2. The CDR3 runs to 17 residues. V shed 1 base and J 0 bases; nucleotides not matched to a gene: 9. Looked up from germline, CDR1 is MGHRA and CDR2 is YSYEKL.

The gene calls are TRBV6-5 and TRBJ1-4; TRBD1 aligns across 9 bases. V dropped 6 bases and J dropped 6; count of bases not matched to a gene: 5. The CDR3 is 14 residues long. CDR1 is MNHEY and CDR2 is SVGAGI in the germline V gene. DNA for the CDR3: TGTGCCAGCAGCCAGGGACAGGGAGATGAAAAACTGTTTTTT. Translating gives CASSQGQGDEKLFF.

J is TRBJ1-3 and V is TRBV27, with 9 bases aligning to TRBD1. Germline V CDR1 and CDR2: MNHEY, SMNVEV (reference sequence). Trimming took 6 bases from V and 0 from J; bases not matched to a gene: 3. The CDR3 covers 15 residues. In nucleotides, the CDR3 is TGTGCCAGCAGCAGGGGACAGGGCTCTGGAAACACCATATATTTT. This gives the protein CASSRGQGSGNTIYF.

V is TRBV5-4 and J is TRBJ1-2; 7 bases agree with TRBD1. V gave up 1 base and J gave up 6 bases; unmatched junction bases: 3. Germline CDR1 and CDR2: SGHNT and YYREEE (reference sequence). This CDR3 contains 13 residues. The DNA of the CDR3 is TGTGCCAGCAGCTTGAACAGGGGAGATGGCTACACCTTC. Its protein product is CASSLNRGDGYTF.

The chain is built from TRBV11-2 and TRBJ2-5; 15 nucleotides agree with TRBD2. The germline V gene has CDR1 SGHAT and CDR2 FQNNGV. The trim removed 3 bases at V and 5 bases at J, leaving 10 bases unmatched. The CDR3 spans 18 residues. In DNA form, the CDR3 reads TGTGCCAGCAGCTTCCAGCCCCAAGGACTAGCGGGAGGGGAGACCCAGTACTTC. The encoded protein is CASSFQPQGLAGGETQYF.

The rearrangement joins TRBV28 to TRBJ1-6; D uncertain. Trimming took off 5 bases at V and 4 bases at J, with 12 bases between the two ends. The CDR3 covers 15 residues. Germline V gene data show CDR1 as MDHEN and CDR2 as SYDVKM. This CDR3 is CASSPRRDYNSPLHF. As DNA, the CDR3 is TGTGCCAGCAGTCCCCGCCGGGATTATAATTCACCCCTCCACTTT.

The chain links TRBV18 to TRBJ2-3; 10 bases fit TRBD2. V lost 3 bases, J lost 5 bases, and 11 bases stayed unmatched. The CDR3 extends over 17 amino acids. In germline, CDR1 is KGHSH, CDR2 LQKENI. The CDR3: CASSPPRLAGEGDTQYF. DNA for the CDR3: TGTGCCAGCTCACCTCCACGGCTAGCGGGAGAAGGAGATACGCAGTATTTT.

This clone was seen a single time. The DNA for the CDR3 is TGCGCCAGCAGCTTGCCGGGACAGGGTGCCCTCGGAGCTTTCTTT. Amino acids: CASSLPGQGALGAFF. The chain is built from TRBV5-1 and TRBJ1-1, with 9 bases identical to TRBD1. CDR1 is SGHRS, CDR2 YFSETQ, per germline. There are 15 residues in the CDR3. The junction had 11 bases not matched to a gene; V was cut back by 1 base and J by 10 bases.

The J gene is TRBJ2-7, the V gene TRBV9; weak D call: TRBD1 (5 bases). The germline CDR1 and CDR2 sequences are SGDLS and YYNGEE. V gave up 0 bases and J gave up 0 bases, with 7 bases separating them. The CDR3 runs to 14 residues. CDR3 amino acids: CASSVGQISYEQYF. The CDR3 region has the DNA TGTGCCAGCAGCGTAGGACAGATCTCCTACGAGCAGTACTTC.

This clone was counted once. This chain uses TRBV5-1 with TRBJ2-1; D might be TRBD1 (6 bases). In germline, CDR1 is SGHRS, CDR2 YFSETQ. There are 13 residues in the CDR3. Trimming shortened V by 4 bases and J by 16 bases, and 21 bases separated the two germline ends. CDR3 sequence reads: CASSTELIGQLFF. The CDR3 nucleotides read TGCGCCAGCAGCACTGAATTAATAGGACAGTTATTCTTC. Based on the CDR3 plus reference TRBV5-1 and TRBJ2-1, the full variable domain is KAGVTQTPRYLIKTRGQQVTLSCSPISGHRSVSWYQQTPGQGLQFLFEYFSETQRNKGNFPGRFSGRQFSNSRSEMNVSTLELGDSALYLCASSTELIGQLFFGPGTRLTVL.